This T cell receptor beta chain was obtained from a study of blood T cell repertoires in COVID-19. Across the study: Nucleic acid was either cDNA or gDNA, and it came from T cells, B-cell-depleted T cells, or PBMCs.

V dropped 4 bases and J dropped 7; count of bases not matched to a gene: 9. Germline CDR1 is SGHRS and CDR2 is YFSETQ. This CDR3 region has 16 residues. In the authors' methods: Reference gene primer amplification gave nucleated cell count estimates. Using immunoSEQ multiplex PCR, the repertoire was profiled, and TCRdb retains in-frame clones only, with some absent. Clone size and V and J calls were adopted from that table, with D and trimming inferred from the DNA. The sample has 200,000 to 250,000 clones; 65% to 90% are singletons. Seattle cases were enrolled at active infection and followed longitudinally.

The sequence was obtained from a woman in her 70s with COVID-19, enrolled during active disease. The gene calls are TRBV5-1 and TRBJ1-4; 11 bases line up with TRBD1. Sequencing was carried out using peripheral blood. CDR3 residues: CASSEEGTGGGEKLFF. As DNA, the CDR3 is TGCGCCAGCAGCGAGGAGGGGACAGGGGGTGGTGAAAAACTGTTTTTT.